A single sample is the source of the 10 T cell receptor beta chains below, sequenced in a study of cytomegalovirus exposure and HLA in healthy donors. PCR used 60 Vbeta primers and 13 Jbeta primers. Sequencing was performed with immunoSEQ multiplex PCR; in TCRdb, only in-frame clones are kept and a portion is missing. There are 150,000 to 200,000 clones in the sample; approximately 88% occur only once, and 0.26% lies in the top ten. Sample: PBMCs. The receptors were sampled from a boy aged 5-17 years in good health and CMV-seronegative.

The chain is built from TRBV30 and TRBJ1-1; D call uncertain. The CDR3 runs to 12 residues. V was trimmed by 4 bases and J by 4 bases, leaving 10 bases between them. Germline V lookup: CDR1 GTSNPN, CDR2 SVGIG (reference sequence). The CDR3 loop reads CAWTSGGTEAFF. DNA for the CDR3: TGTGCCTGGACCAGTGGTGGCACTGAAGCTTTCTTT.

V gene TRBV29-1 combines with J gene TRBJ2-1, with 9 bases aligning to TRBD2. The CDR3 runs 13 residues. J was trimmed by 10 bases and V by 2 bases; bases with no gene match: 6. Germline V CDR1 and CDR2: SQVTM, ANQGSEA. CDR3 in amino acids: CSVENLAGKEQFF. The CDR3 DNA follows: TGCAGCGTTGAAAATCTAGCGGGGAAAGAGCAGTTCTTC.

The J gene is TRBJ2-3, the V gene TRBV19, with D possibly TRBD2 on 6 matching bases. Germline assignment: CDR1 LNHDA and CDR2 SQIVND (reference sequence). CDR3 length: 15 residues. Trimming removed 0 bases at V and 9 bases at J, with 16 bases between. The CDR3 is CASSIDPWVGGTQYF. CDR3 coding DNA: TGTGCCAGTAGTATAGACCCGTGGGTCGGAGGGACGCAGTATTTT.

On this clone itself: One end of the junction varies from germline; a read error may be responsible. The chain combines TRBV7-7 with TRBJ2-1; 8 bases are a match to TRBD2. This CDR3 has 14 residues. CDR1 is SSHAT and CDR2 is FNYEAQ in the germline V gene (reference sequence). CDR3 DNA: TGTGCTAGCAGCTTAAAACTAGCGGACAATGAGCAGTTCTTC. Translating it yields CASSLKLADNEQFF.

DNA for the CDR3: TGTGCCAGCAAGGCAGGGAGGGGTGGTAACTATGGCTACACCTTC. As protein: CASKAGRGGNYGYTF. The rearrangement joins TRBV6-1 to TRBJ1-2; weak D call: TRBD1 (5 bases). V was cut by 7 bases and J by 1 base, with 16 bases left in between. The CDR3 is made up of 15 amino acids. Per germline, CDR1 MNHNS and CDR2 SASEGT.

This rearrangement joins TRBV30 to TRBJ1-1; D remains unclear. This CDR3 region has 11 residues. Germline CDR1 and CDR2: GTSNPN and SVGIG (reference sequence). Trimming removed 0 bases from V and 9 bases from J, with 8 bases in between. CDR3 protein: CAWSVAPKAFF. The CDR3 coding sequence is TGTGCCTGGAGTGTAGCCCCGAAAGCTTTCTTT.

The count of this clone is one. This chain uses TRBV5-1 with TRBJ2-7; D is possibly TRBD2 (7 bases). The CDR3 consists of 17 residues. Per the germline V gene, CDR1 is SGHRS and CDR2 is YFSETQ. The V end lost 4 bases, the J end lost 5 bases, and 25 bases lay between the germline ends. DNA of the CDR3: TGCGCCAGCAGCCCGGAGGGCGGGGGCCCTTTATTCCACGAGCAGTACTTC. Protein sequence: CASSPEGGGPLFHEQYF.

The CDR3 region is CAVSLGTSGNTIYF. For the CDR3, the DNA is TGTGCCGTCTCCCTGGGCACCTCTGGAAACACCATATATTTT. The V call is TRBV2, the J call TRBJ1-3, with unresolved D. Trimming pared 11 bases from V and 0 bases from J, leaving 14 bases between. The CDR3 runs 14 residues. Germline CDR1 SNHLY, CDR2 FYNNEI.

The chain joins TRBV4-2 to TRBJ2-7; 9 positions agree with TRBD2. This CDR3 has 17 residues. V trimming: 4 bases; J trimming: 4 bases; junction bases outside the gene matches: 14. The germline V gene has CDR1 LGHNA and CDR2 YNFKEQ. CDR3 protein: CASSPAPSSGSRYEQYF. CDR3 nucleotides: TGTGCCAGCAGCCCAGCGCCAAGTAGCGGGAGCAGGTACGAGCAGTACTTC.

CDR3 sequence: CATSSGTSTYNEQFF. The DNA of the CDR3 is TGTGCCACCAGCAGCGGGACAAGCACCTACAATGAGCAGTTCTTC. The chain recombines TRBV15 with TRBJ2-1; a weak D match, TRBD1 (6 bases). Germline V CDR1 and CDR2: LNHNV, YYDKDF (reference sequence). CDR3 length: 15 amino acids. Trimming cost V 3 bases and J 2 bases, with 11 bases left between them. The whole variable domain, remainder taken from reference TRBV15 and TRBJ2-1, is DAMVIQNPRYQVTQFGKPVTLSCSQTLNHNVMYWYQQKSSQAPKLLFHYYDKDFNNEADTPDNFQSRRPNTSFCFLDIRSPGLGDTAMYLCATSSGTSTYNEQFFGPGTRLTVL.